This TCR beta chain came from a study of cytomegalovirus exposure and HLA in healthy donors. Use of 60 Vbeta and 13 Jbeta primers characterized the PCR. TCRdb keeps only in-frame clones here, not all; method: immunoSEQ multiplex PCR. The sample records some 130,000 clones, roughly two thirds being singletons. V lost 1 base to trimming and J lost 4 bases, with 13 bases between them. The CDR3 length is 15 residues. From germline, CDR1 is SGHAT and CDR2 FQDESV (reference sequence). The chain links TRBV11-1 to TRBJ1-2; D gene ambiguous. This sequence was found in a man aged 25-45 years in good health and CMV-seropositive. The specimen sequenced was PBMCs. The CDR3 region is CASSLGNGKSYGYTF. In DNA form, the CDR3 reads TGTGCCAGCAGCTTAGGAAACGGGAAATCCTATGGCTACACCTTC.